This T cell receptor (beta chain) came from a study of blood T cell repertoires in COVID-19. Study details: The study drew acute and convalescent COVID-19 samples from the United States, Italy and Spain.

V was clipped by 5 bases and J by 2 bases; unmatched bases: 2. This CDR3 is built from 13 residues. Source study methods: Amplified reference gene primers provided the basis for estimating nucleated cell counts. Repertoires were generated with immunoSEQ multiplex PCR, while TCRdb's copy carries only in-frame clones and drops some. V, J and clone size reflect that table, while D and trimming were determined from the DNA. The table has some 290,000 clones, 70% to 90% seen once. This receptor was taken from a man aged 55 to 70 who had recovered from COVID-19. Source material: peripheral blood. J is TRBJ2-5 and V is TRBV12-3 or TRBV12-4; 7 nucleotides agree with TRBD1. The CDR3 sequence: CASSRDRQETQYF. The DNA of the CDR3 is TGTGCCAGCAGTCGGGACAGACAAGAGACCCAGTACTTC.